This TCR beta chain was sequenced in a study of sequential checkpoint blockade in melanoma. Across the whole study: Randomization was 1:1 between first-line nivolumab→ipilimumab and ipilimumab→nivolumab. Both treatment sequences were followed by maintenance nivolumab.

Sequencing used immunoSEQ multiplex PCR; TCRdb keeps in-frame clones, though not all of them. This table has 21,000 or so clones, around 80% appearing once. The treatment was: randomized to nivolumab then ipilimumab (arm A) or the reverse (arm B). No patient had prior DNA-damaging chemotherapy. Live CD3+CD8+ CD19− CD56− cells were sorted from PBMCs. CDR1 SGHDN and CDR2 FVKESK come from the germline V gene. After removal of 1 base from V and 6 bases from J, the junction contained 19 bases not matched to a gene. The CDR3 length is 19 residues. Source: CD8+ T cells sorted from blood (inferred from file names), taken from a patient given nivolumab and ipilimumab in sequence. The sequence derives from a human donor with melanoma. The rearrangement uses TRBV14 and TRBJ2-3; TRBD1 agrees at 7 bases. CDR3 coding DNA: TGTGCCAGCAGCCAAGTGGGTGACGGACCCTCCCTACAGGGGGATACGCAGTATTTT. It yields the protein CASSQVGDGPSLQGDTQYF.